This T cell receptor beta chain was retrieved from a study of regulatory T cells in long-lasting Graves disease. In building TCR beta libraries, iRepertoire HTBI primers were used together with Arm-PCR of CDR3 regions. TCRdb recomputed calls from the multiplex PCR reads with MiXCR, one row per CDR3 protein. The top ten clones hold around 13% of a sample with roughly 610,000 distinct CDR3 sequences, roughly 16% of them seen once. CDR3 length: 14 amino acids. From germline, CDR1 is LGHDT and CDR2 YNNKEL (reference sequence). The time point is: newly diagnosed GD, antithyroid drugs for less than 3 months. PBMC RNA served as the TCR library source. This sample also belongs to another study, concerning T cells in Graves' hyperthyroidism and ophthalmopathy. That investigation notes: The primer set for the first-round RT-PCR of the TCR CDR3 was HTBI.

The receptor was derived from a man aged 18 to 30 with Graves disease. The rearrangement uses TRBV3-1 and TRBJ2-3; D remains ambiguous. The J call is doubtful: the DNA matches TRBJ2-7 better. The source material was peripheral blood mononuclear cells (PBMCs), sampled at new diagnosis, from a patient treated with antithyroid drugs. The CDR3 region has the DNA TGTGCCAGCAGCCAAGTCTTCTCTTCCTACGAGCAGTACTTC. Its translation is CASSQVFSSYEQYF.